The rows below give T cell receptor beta chains drawn from one sample of a study of cytomegalovirus exposure and HLA in healthy donors. Libraries were prepared by immunoSEQ multiplex PCR; TCRdb keeps only in-frame clonotypes and omits some of them. The sample includes around 170,000 clones, about four fifths of them seen just once. Input material: PBMCs. These TCRs come from a woman aged 45-59 years in good health and CMV-seropositive. The CDR3 runs from the conserved cysteine through the conserved F or W. A D gene is named only where the DNA matches it firmly. Where a row states a size, it is once, few, many or the class of an expanded clone; other rows omit it.

J,size,V,D,CDR3,DNA
TRBJ1-2,NA,TRBV5-5,TRBD1,CASSLERGQPSDLYGYGYTF,TGTGCCAGCAGCTTGGAAAGGGGGCAACCCTCTGACCTCTATGGCTATGGCTACACCTTC
TRBJ1-4,NA,TRBV19,TRBD1,CASSMERGRGGEKLFF,TGTGCCAGTAGTATGGAAAGGGGGCGAGGAGGTGAAAAACTGTTTTTT
TRBJ1-1,few,TRBV25-1,NA,CASSPTNGAGLMEAFF,TGTGCCAGCAGTCCTACGAATGGGGCAGGTTTAATGGAAGCTTTCTTT
TRBJ2-3,NA,TRBV7-3,NA,CASSLTPDRPGDTQYF,TGTGCCAGCAGCTTAACTCCCGACAGGCCGGGAGATACGCAGTATTTT
TRBJ2-7,NA,TRBV5-1,TRBD2,CASSLALAGGHYEQYF,TGCGCCAGCAGCTTGGCCTTAGCGGGAGGGCACTACGAGCAGTACTTC
TRBJ2-5,NA,TRBV5-1,TRBD1,CASSWTGQETQYF,TGCGCCAGCAGCTGGACAGGCCAAGAGACCCAGTACTTC
TRBJ1-1,NA,TRBV5-4,TRBD1,CASSFDRVAEAFF,TGTGCCAGCAGCTTCGACAGGGTGGCTGAAGCTTTCTTT
TRBJ1-1,NA,TRBV28,TRBD1,CASSFLQGVRRAFF,TGTGCCAGCAGTTTCTTACAGGGGGTTAGGCGAGCTTTCTTT
TRBJ1-4,few,TRBV28,TRBD1,CASSTDRAGFSEKLFF,TGTGCCAGCAGTACAGACAGGGCGGGTTTCTCTGAAAAACTGTTTTTT
TRBJ2-5,NA,TRBV4-2,TRBD2,CASSQAGLRGGGETQYF,TGTGCCAGCAGCCAAGCGGGACTGCGGGGGGGAGGGGAGACCCAGTACTTC
TRBJ2-7,NA,TRBV28,NA,CASSRTGFDEQYF,TGTGCCAGCAGTCGAACAGGGTTCGACGAGCAGTACTTC
TRBJ2-7,NA,TRBV6-5,TRBD1,CASSLDRGAYEQYF,TGTGCCAGCAGCTTGGACAGGGGAGCCTACGAGCAGTACTTC
TRBJ1-5,once,TRBV19,NA,CASSIGRRVSNQPQHF,TGTGCCAGTAGTATAGGTAGGAGAGTGAGCAATCAGCCCCAGCATTTT
TRBJ2-7,NA,TRBV9,TRBD2,CASSVGAGWGGEQYF,TGTGCCAGCAGCGTAGGGGCAGGGTGGGGGGGAGAGCAGTACTTC
TRBJ2-3,NA,TRBV4-1,NA,CASSQVGGEDTQYF,TGCGCCAGCAGCCAAGTAGGCGGGGAAGATACGCAGTATTTT
TRBJ2-1,NA,TRBV5-1,TRBD1,CASSLQGLGNEQFF,TGCGCCAGCAGCTTACAGGGGTTGGGCAATGAGCAGTTCTTC
TRBJ2-7,NA,TRBV10-3,NA,CAISSGTSIYEQYF,TGTGCCATCAGCTCTGGGACATCGATCTACGAGCAGTACTTC
TRBJ1-1,NA,TRBV7-3,TRBD1,CASSLRSGGTEAFF,TGTGCCAGCAGCTTAAGATCAGGGGGCACTGAAGCTTTCTTT
TRBJ2-5,NA,TRBV6-5,TRBD1,CASSYQSAGGVQYF,TGTGCCAGCAGTTACCAATCGGCAGGGGGCGTCCAGTACTTC
TRBJ1-2,NA,TRBV6-1,TRBD1,CASSSTGDYGYTF,TGTGCCAGCAGTTCCACAGGGGACTATGGCTACACCTTC
TRBJ1-1,NA,TRBV28,TRBD1,CASSGTANTEAFF,TGTGCCAGCAGTGGGACAGCGAACACTGAAGCTTTCTTT
TRBJ1-1,NA,TRBV28,TRBD1,CASSLNRGRGAFF,TGTGCCAGCAGTCTCAACAGGGGGCGAGGGGCTTTCTTT
TRBJ1-2,NA,TRBV6-6,NA,CASSQSGGDFYGYTF,TGTGCCAGCAGCCAATCCGGGGGGGATTTTTATGGCTACACCTTC
TRBJ1-1,NA,TRBV7-9,NA,CSSSLKVGKGEGEAFF,TGTTCCAGCAGCTTAAAAGTAGGCAAGGGGGAAGGGGAAGCTTTCTTT
TRBJ1-1,NA,TRBV29-1,NA,CSVSGQAFFTEAFF,TGCAGCGTTTCGGGACAAGCTTTTTTCACTGAAGCTTTCTTT
TRBJ2-7,NA,TRBV28,NA,CASSLGGYEQYF,TGTGCCAGCAGTTTGGGGGGATACGAGCAGTACTTC
TRBJ2-7,NA,TRBV28,NA,CASSLAGRGDEQYF,TGTGCCAGCAGTTTAGCGGGCCGAGGAGACGAGCAGTACTTC
TRBJ2-7,NA,TRBV7-3,TRBD1,CASSLNRGEQYF,TGTGCCAGCAGCTTAAACAGGGGCGAGCAGTACTTC
TRBJ2-3,NA,TRBV19,TRBD2,CASSMERGAWGDTQYF,TGTGCCAGTAGTATGGAGCGGGGGGCGTGGGGGGATACGCAGTATTTT
TRBJ2-7,NA,TRBV7-2,NA,CASSLQGPSSYEQYF,TGTGCCAGCAGCTTACAGGGTCCAAGCTCCTACGAGCAGTACTTC
TRBJ2-3,NA,TRBV7-6,TRBD2,CASSLNPSGGPTDTQYF,TGTGCCAGCAGCTTGAATCCCAGCGGGGGCCCCACAGATACGCAGTATTTT
TRBJ2-2,NA,TRBV7-2,NA,CASSLTSGIGELFF,TGTGCCAGCAGCCTTACATCGGGGATCGGGGAGCTGTTTTTT
TRBJ2-2,NA,TRBV11-1,TRBD1,CASSLTGNAGELFF,TGTGCCAGCAGCTTGACAGGGAATGCCGGGGAGCTGTTTTTT
TRBJ2-1,NA,TRBV19,NA,CASSITRAGNEQFF,TGTGCCAGTAGTATCACCAGGGCTGGCAATGAGCAGTTCTTC
TRBJ1-5,NA,TRBV19,NA,CASSYRDQPQHF,TGTGCCAGTAGTTACAGGGATCAGCCCCAGCATTTT
TRBJ2-1,NA,TRBV6-4,TRBD1,CASSAVPGQGGTDNEQFF,TGTGCCAGCAGTGCCGTCCCGGGACAGGGGGGGACCGACAATGAGCAGTTCTTC
TRBJ1-1,NA,TRBV19,NA,CASSIDFYTEAFF,TGTGCCAGTAGTATAGACTTTTACACTGAAGCTTTCTTT
TRBJ1-2,NA,TRBV28,NA,CASSGRGGRATYGYTF,TGTGCCAGCAGTGGCCGGGGGGGGCGGGCGACGTATGGCTACACCTTC
TRBJ2-7,NA,TRBV6-1,TRBD1,CASRPGQGSYEQYF,TGTGCCAGCAGGCCGGGACAGGGATCCTACGAGCAGTACTTC
TRBJ2-5,NA,TRBV5-4,NA,CASSLEGLGETQYF,TGTGCCAGCAGCTTGGAGGGACTTGGGGAGACCCAGTACTTC